Shown below are 25 T cell receptor beta chains from a single sample sequenced in a study of shared clonotypes between healthy human individuals. Profiling relied on immunoSEQ multiplex PCR, and the TCRdb table lists in-frame clones only, not all of them. This sample carries around 1.6 million clones, about 98% of them seen once, and the ten largest clones take roughly 0.42%. The sequenced material came from naive CD4+ T cells sorted from blood. Subset here: CD45RA+ positively selected. These receptor sequences come from a man aged 25 to 40 in good health.

The CDR3 nucleotides read TGCGCCAGCAGCTCTTTATCGTCGGACACCGGGGAGCTGTTTTTT. It specifies CASSSLSSDTGELFF. The chain employs TRBV5-1 and TRBJ2-2, with D unclear. This CDR3 contains 15 residues. The germline V gene has CDR1 SGHRS and CDR2 YFSETQ. V was trimmed by 3 bases and J by 3 bases, leaving 12 bases between them.

The V call is TRBV5-4, the J call TRBJ2-5; D not resolved. Trimming removed 2 bases at V and 2 bases at J, with 4 bases between. Germline V gene data show CDR1 as SGHNT and CDR2 as YYREEE (reference sequence). This CDR3 region has 12 residues. The CDR3 region is CASSFGQETQYF. In DNA form, the CDR3 reads TGTGCCAGCAGCTTTGGGCAAGAGACCCAGTACTTC.

The chain links TRBV18 to TRBJ2-7; D is ambiguous. The CDR3 loop spans 14 amino acids. Between the trimmed V and J ends, which lost 3 bases and 7 bases, there was a span of 16 bases. Germline assignment: CDR1 KGHSH and CDR2 LQKENI. The CDR3 protein is CASSPELQAREQYF. The CDR3 DNA is TGTGCCAGCTCACCTGAACTCCAGGCGAGGGAGCAGTACTTC.

The chain links TRBV6-5 to TRBJ1-1; D gene ambiguous. CDR1 and CDR2 (germline): MNHEY, SVGAGI. The CDR3 spans 15 residues. Trimming stripped 2 bases from V and 0 bases from J, with 10 bases between. In DNA, the CDR3 is TGTGCCAGCAGTTACAGACCGAAACTGAACACTGAAGCTTTCTTT. Encoded protein: CASSYRPKLNTEAFF.

Concerning this clone itself: This CDR3 is also generated by other DNA sequences in the sample. The V gene is TRBV5-1, the J gene TRBJ2-5, with no clear D. Germline loops: CDR1 SGHRS, CDR2 YFSETQ. The CDR3 sequence is 12 residues long. Trimming removed 0 bases at V and 5 bases at J, with 5 bases between. The CDR3: CASSLDGETQYF. CDR3 sequence (DNA): TGCGCCAGCAGCTTGGACGGCGAGACCCAGTACTTC. The entire variable domain, with the rest obtained from reference TRBV5-1 and TRBJ2-5, is as follows: KAGVTQTPRYLIKTRGQQVTLSCSPISGHRSVSWYQQTPGQGLQFLFEYFSETQRNKGNFPGRFSGRQFSNSRSEMNVSTLELGDSALYLCASSLDGETQYFGPGTRLLVL.

This sequence joins TRBV11-2 and TRBJ2-5; D is possibly TRBD1 or TRBD2 (5 bases each). The CDR3 is made up of 17 amino acids. Germline CDR1 reads SGHAT; CDR2 reads FQNNGV. V lost 6 bases to trimming and J lost 7 bases, with 27 bases between them. The chain's CDR3 is CASSFLRDERAGGTQYF. The CDR3 nucleotides are TGTGCCAGCAGTTTTCTCCGGGACGAACGCGCAGGTGGGACCCAGTACTTC.

V is TRBV6-1 and J is TRBJ2-7, with D perhaps TRBD1 or TRBD2 (5 bases each). This CDR3 is 11 amino acids long. The V gene's germline CDR1 is MNHNS and CDR2 SASEGT. Deletions cut 11 bases from V and 2 bases from J, with 10 bases between. The CDR3 region is CAVRDPYEQYF. The DNA for the CDR3 is TGTGCCGTCAGGGACCCCTACGAGCAGTACTTC.

The genes are TRBV20-1 and TRBJ1-1; possibly TRBD1 for D (5 bases). The CDR3 covers 11 residues. CDR1 is DFQATT and CDR2 is SNEGSKA in the germline V gene (reference sequence). V was pared by 1 base and J by 11 bases, with 11 bases between. CDR3 DNA: TGCAGTGCTAGAGGGGGGATGCAGGCTTTCTTT. This sequence encodes CSARGGMQAFF.

The chain couples TRBV28 to TRBJ1-1; D call uncertain. V lost 7 bases to trimming and J lost 1 base, with 13 bases between them. The CDR3 covers 14 residues. Germline lookup yields CDR1 MDHEN and CDR2 SYDVKM. CDR3 DNA sequence: TGTGCCAGCAATACTAAAGGTGCGAACACTGAAGCTTTCTTT. Translation gives CASNTKGANTEAFF.

This chain uses TRBV5-4 with TRBJ2-4, with 8 bases that match TRBD1. After removal of 1 base from V and 8 bases from J, the junction contained 5 bases not matched to a gene. CDR1 and CDR2 from the germline V gene are SGHNT and YYREEE (reference sequence). The CDR3 totals 14 residues. The CDR3 spells CASSLRQGADIQYF. As DNA, the CDR3 is TGTGCCAGCAGCTTGCGGCAGGGGGCTGACATTCAGTACTTC. The entire variable domain, with the rest obtained from reference TRBV5-4 and TRBJ2-4, is as follows: ETGVTQSPTHLIKTRGQQVTLRCSSQSGHNTVSWYQQALGQGPQFIFQYYREEENGRGNFPPRFSGLQFPNYSSELNVNALELDDSALYLCASSLRQGADIQYFGAGTRLSVL.

DNA for the CDR3: TGTGCCAGCAGTTACTCTTCGACAGGGACCGAGACCCAGTACTTC. Translating gives CASSYSSTGTETQYF. The gene calls are TRBV6-5 and TRBJ2-5, with 7 bases aligning to TRBD1. Losses at the gene ends were 0 bases for V and 5 bases for J; bases not matched to a gene: 6. From germline, CDR1 is MNHEY and CDR2 SVGAGI. This CDR3 has 15 amino acids.

A note on this clone: One end of the junction is discordant with germline, which a read error may explain. The chain is built from TRBV29-1 and TRBJ2-7; D call uncertain. Germline CDR1 SQVTM, CDR2 ANQGSEA. This CDR3 contains 11 residues. This chain's CDR3 is CSAERVGEQYF. In nucleotides, the CDR3 is TGCAGCGCTGAACGGGTGGGCGAGCAGTACTTC.

J is TRBJ2-1 and V is TRBV28; the D is unclear. CDR1 MDHEN and CDR2 SYDVKM come from the germline V gene. The CDR3 is 14 amino acids. The V and J ends lost 7 bases and 0 bases respectively, with 10 bases between them. The CDR3, as DNA: TGTGCCAGCACGTGGGTAAGCTCCTACAATGAGCAGTTCTTC. It encodes CASTWVSSYNEQFF.

The chain couples TRBV5-4 to TRBJ1-4; TRBD1 agrees at 7 bases. The V and J ends lost 0 bases and 4 bases, in that order; junction bases with no gene match: 12. Per germline, CDR1 SGHNT and CDR2 YYREEE (reference sequence). The CDR3 is made up of 18 amino acids. CDR3 amino acids: CASSLGAGTDNRNEKLFF. CDR3 bases: TGTGCCAGCAGCTTGGGCGCAGGGACAGATAACCGTAATGAAAAACTGTTTTTT.

This clone has just one count. The genes are TRBV18 and TRBJ2-5; no definite D call. Germline loops: CDR1 KGHSH, CDR2 LQKENI. V was clipped by 2 bases and J by 6 bases, with 7 bases between them. The CDR3 length is 12 residues. CDR3 loop: CASSPEEKTQYF. The CDR3 nucleotides read TGTGCCAGCTCACCAGAGGAGAAGACCCAGTACTTC.

The chain has TRBV6-5 and TRBJ1-1; D remains unclear. Germline V CDR1 and CDR2: MNHEY, SVGAGI. V was trimmed by 11 bases and J by 1 base, leaving 14 bases between them. CDR3 size: 13 residues. The CDR3 loop is CASWSLWNTEAFF. CDR3 DNA: TGTGCCTCCTGGTCCCTTTGGAACACTGAAGCTTTCTTT.

The rearrangement uses TRBV2 and TRBJ2-1, with a tentative D call TRBD2 (5 bases). The length of the CDR3 is 15 residues. From germline, CDR1 is SNHLY and CDR2 FYNNEI. Trimming took off 1 base at V and 2 bases at J, with 9 bases between the two ends. CDR3 residues: CASSEVIAPYNEQFF. CDR3 bases: TGTGCCAGCAGTGAAGTGATAGCGCCCTACAATGAGCAGTTCTTC.

The chain links TRBV28 to TRBJ2-2; 8 nucleotides align to TRBD1. CDR3 length: 15 amino acids. The ends lost 5 bases at V and 6 bases at J; junction bases unmatched: 8. Germline assignment: CDR1 MDHEN and CDR2 SYDVKM. DNA of the CDR3: TGTGCCAGCAGTCCCCAGACAGGGGTGGCCGGGGAGCTGTTTTTT. It codes for CASSPQTGVAGELFF.

For the CDR3, the DNA is TGTGCCAGCGACCAAACTAGCGGGACATCCTACAATGAGCAGTTCTTC. It specifies CASDQTSGTSYNEQFF. The chain links TRBV11-3 to TRBJ2-1; 10 bases map to TRBD2. Germline V gives CDR1 SGHNT, CDR2 YENEEA. The CDR3 consists of 16 residues. V lost 8 bases and J lost 1; bases outside the gene matches: 8.

This chain links TRBV25-1 with TRBJ2-3; the D gene is possibly TRBD2 (5 bases). Germline CDR1 is MGHDK and CDR2 is SYGVNS. There are 14 residues in the CDR3. V lost 3 bases, J lost 1 base, and 8 bases lay in between. CDR3 residues: CASSEGVGTDTQYF. The DNA for the CDR3 is TGTGCCAGCAGTGAGGGAGTTGGCACAGATACGCAGTATTTT.

The V call is TRBV2, the J call TRBJ1-2; D not resolved. Germline V gene lookup returns CDR1 SNHLY and CDR2 FYNNEI. Trimming left V 7 bases short and J 3 bases short, with 9 bases between. The CDR3 extends over 12 amino acids. CDR3 sequence: CASKPADYGYTF. Written as DNA, the CDR3 is TGTGCCAGCAAGCCAGCGGACTATGGCTACACCTTC.

The chain uses TRBV29-1 and TRBJ1-2; 7 nucleotides align to TRBD1. The CDR3 runs 11 residues. The V gene end was trimmed by 7 bases and the J gene end by 8 bases; junction bases not matched to a gene: 7. Germline V gives CDR1 SQVTM, CDR2 ANQGSEA. CDR3 residues: CSGGRDSGYTF. CDR3 sequence (DNA): TGCAGCGGTGGCAGGGACAGCGGCTACACCTTC.

The chain recombines TRBV6-1 with TRBJ2-2; 8 bases match TRBD1. The CDR3 is 14 amino acids. Germline-derived CDR1 and CDR2 are MNHNS and SASEGT. V lost 8 bases and J lost 4; bases outside the gene matches: 6. The CDR3 loop is CASRGQGITGELFF. Here the CDR3 DNA reads TGTGCCAGCCGAGGACAGGGAATCACCGGGGAGCTGTTTTTT.

The chain couples TRBV7-6 to TRBJ2-2, with TRBD1 identical over 10 bases. CDR1 is SGHVS, CDR2 FNYEAQ, per germline. The V segment lost 4 bases and the J segment 7 bases; nucleotides outside the gene matches: 3. This CDR3 spans 14 amino acids. The CDR3 DNA reads as TGTGCCAGCAGCTCGACAGGGGGCTTCGGGGAGCTGTTTTTT. Residues: CASSSTGGFGELFF.

The genes are TRBV10-3 and TRBJ2-7, with TRBD2 matching 9 bases. With 10 bases clipped from V and 7 bases from J, the junction kept 17 bases outside the gene matches. The germline CDR1 and CDR2 sequences are ENHRY and SYGVKD. This CDR3 is 15 amino acids long. This CDR3 reads CATSLLAGAGEEQYF. CDR3 sequence (DNA): TGTGCCACCTCGCTCTTAGCGGGAGCGGGGGAAGAGCAGTACTTC.